These T cell receptor beta chains were read from a single sample in a study of beta chain features in type 1 diabetes. Sequencing was performed with immunoSEQ multiplex PCR; in TCRdb, only in-frame clones are kept and a portion is missing. The repertoire holds 120,000 to 150,000 clones, with more than 9% as singletons. Sequences were obtained from naive CD4+ T cells from blood. All receptors come from a man younger than 35 in good health. The CDR3 runs from the conserved cysteine through the conserved F or W. Clone sizes are given selectively: once, few, many, or a class where the clone is expanded.

TRBV5-1	few	TRBJ1-5	15	CASSFDLRPNQPQHF
TRBV9	few	TRBJ1-1	13	CASSVSGVTEAFF
TRBV11-2	NA	TRBJ2-1	15	CASSLGQLFGNEQFF
TRBV7-9	many	TRBJ2-7	15	CASSYLRDNSYEQYF
TRBV4-1	NA	TRBJ2-1	17	CASSQDWASGGNNEQFF
TRBV7-2	few	TRBJ2-6	15	CASSSSWAGANVLTF
TRBV4-1	few	TRBJ1-2	16	CASSSAGTGFYYGYTF
TRBV5-4	few	TRBJ2-1	15	CASSLTPNSYNEQFF
TRBV5-1	few	TRBJ2-5	14	CASSLTSPQETQYF
TRBV7-2	few	TRBJ2-5	15	CASSGAGTSGETQYF
TRBV5-1	NA	TRBJ2-3	16	CASSLALRGNTDTQYF
TRBV27	few	TRBJ2-3	16	CASSNVAGVHTDTQYF
TRBV6-5	NA	TRBJ2-2	15	CASSPGTVYTGELFF
TRBV27	few	TRBJ2-1	13	CASSSTGGGEQFF
TRBV7-2	NA	TRBJ2-1	17	CASSSRLAGEIYNEQFF
TRBV7-2	many	TRBJ2-7	13	CASSNRYSYEQYF
TRBV28	NA	TRBJ2-2	14	CASSFVGPPGELFF
TRBV14	few	TRBJ2-7	14	CASSQDRAHYEQYF
TRBV29-1	many	TRBJ2-7	12	CSVGTGSNEQYF
TRBV2	NA	TRBJ1-2	13	CASSPQGADGYTF
TRBV5-6	few	TRBJ2-3	13	CASSPPGTDTQYF
TRBV19	NA	TRBJ2-1	16	CASSIQGRDRYNEQFF
TRBV29-1	NA	TRBJ1-4	13	CSARPGGNEKLFF
TRBV7-8	NA	TRBJ2-2	13	CASSAWGSGELFF
TRBV18	NA	TRBJ2-7	15	CASSILGQGPYEQYF
TRBV4-2	few	TRBJ2-2	16	CASSQGLAGGTGELFF
TRBV7-3	NA	TRBJ2-2	16	CASSFETGRRTGELFF
TRBV18	NA	TRBJ2-6	16	CASSPYEGSGANVLTF
TRBV19	NA	TRBJ2-1	16	CASSIGRDSSYNEQFF
TRBV7-9	few	TRBJ1-1	14	CASSLGDRNTEAFF
TRBV5-1	few	TRBJ2-1	12	CASSFPSDEQFF
TRBV29-1	many	TRBJ2-7	13	CSVEDREVYEQYF